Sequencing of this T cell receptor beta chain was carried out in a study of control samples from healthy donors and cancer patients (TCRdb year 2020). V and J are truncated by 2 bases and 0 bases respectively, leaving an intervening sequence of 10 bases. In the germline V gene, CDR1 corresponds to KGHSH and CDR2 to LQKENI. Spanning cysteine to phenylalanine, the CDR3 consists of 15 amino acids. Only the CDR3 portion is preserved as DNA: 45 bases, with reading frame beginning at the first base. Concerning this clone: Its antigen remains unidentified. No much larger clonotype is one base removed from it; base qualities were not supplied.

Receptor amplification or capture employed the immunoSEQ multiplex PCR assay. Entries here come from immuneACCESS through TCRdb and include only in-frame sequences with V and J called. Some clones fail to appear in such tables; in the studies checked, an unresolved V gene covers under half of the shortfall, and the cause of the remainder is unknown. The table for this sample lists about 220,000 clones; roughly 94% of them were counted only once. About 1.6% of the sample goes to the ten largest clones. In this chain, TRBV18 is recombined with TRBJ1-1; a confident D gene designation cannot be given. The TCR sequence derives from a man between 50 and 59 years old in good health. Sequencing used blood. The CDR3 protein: CASSPNQAMNTEAFF. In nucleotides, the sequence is TGTGCCAGCTCACCAAATCAGGCCATGAACACTGAAGCTTTCTTT. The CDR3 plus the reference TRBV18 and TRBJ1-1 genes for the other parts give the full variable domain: NAGVMQNPRHLVRRRGQEARLRCSPMKGHSHVYWYRQLPEEGLKFMVYLQKENIIDESGMPKERFSAEFPKEGPSILRIQQVVRGDSAAYFCASSPNQAMNTEAFFGQGTRLTVV.